Each of the 23 T cell receptor beta chains below was sequenced from the same sample in a study of T-cell memory formation after mild COVID-19. TCRdb used MiXCR to reprocess the 5' RACE reads, holding one entry per CDR3 protein. The sample has 550,000 to 600,000 distinct CDR3 sequences; 15% to 20% are singletons. The material sequenced was PBMCs or a T cell subset sorted from them (not recorded which). The receptors stem from an adult woman who had mild COVID-19 (a few samples of this study predate the infection). Cell type and time point are not known.

This rearrangement joins TRBV18 to TRBJ1-2, with TRBD1 as a possible D gene (5 bases). Germline lookup yields CDR1 KGHSH and CDR2 LQKENI. The CDR3 runs to 15 residues. Deletions cut 3 bases from V and 4 bases from J, with 15 bases between. This chain's CDR3 is CASSPEEGPLYGYTF. CDR3 sequence (DNA): TGTGCCAGCTCACCCGAAGAGGGGCCCCTCTATGGCTACACCTTC.

This clonotype was seen only a few times. The CDR3 DNA reads as TGCGCCAGCAGCCAAGTTGTTGCTGGTGAAATTCAGTACTTC. Translating it yields CASSQVVAGEIQYF. This sequence joins TRBV4-1 and TRBJ2-4; D remains ambiguous. The CDR3 sequence is 14 residues long. Trimming removed 1 base at V and 10 bases at J, with 14 bases between. Per the germline V gene, CDR1 is MGHRA and CDR2 is YSYEKL.

The chain carries TRBV6-6 and TRBJ1-2; the match to TRBD1 covers 8 bases. The CDR3 covers 12 residues. Germline assignment: CDR1 MNHNY and CDR2 SVGAGI (reference sequence). V gave up 8 bases and J gave up 9 bases; unmatched junction bases: 8. The CDR3 coding sequence is TGTGCCAGCCAGACCTGGGACAGGAGCTACACCTTC. Its protein product is CASQTWDRSYTF.

The chain uses TRBV11-2 and TRBJ1-4; D gene uncertain. CDR1 is SGHAT and CDR2 is FQNNGV in the germline V gene. The CDR3 sequence is 14 residues long. V lost 4 bases, J lost 5 bases, and 11 bases lay in between. The CDR3 DNA sequence: TGTGCCAGCAGCTGGACCGCCGGGAATGAAAAACTGTTTTTT. Translated: CASSWTAGNEKLFF.

The chain uses TRBV4-1 and TRBJ1-5; TRBD1 matches 9 bases. With V trimmed by 1 base and J by 4 bases, 8 bases remained unmatched. Germline V gives CDR1 MGHRA, CDR2 YSYEKL. CDR3 size: 17 residues. CDR3 region: CASSQVTGTGNNQPQHF. The DNA of the CDR3 is TGCGCCAGCAGCCAAGTTACCGGGACAGGGAATAATCAGCCCCAGCATTTT.

J is TRBJ1-3 and V is TRBV27; TRBD1 matches at 7 bases. Germline V gene data show CDR1 as MNHEY and CDR2 as SMNVEV (reference sequence). The V and J ends lost 5 bases and 2 bases, in that order; junction bases with no gene match: 3. The CDR3 contains 14 residues. CDR3: CASSTTGPGNTIYF. CDR3 sequence (DNA): TGTGCCAGCAGTACGACAGGGCCTGGAAACACCATATATTTT.

The chain combines TRBV5-6 with TRBJ1-2, with D unresolved. Per the germline V gene, CDR1 is SGHDT and CDR2 is YYEEEE. CDR3 length: 14 residues. The V and J ends lost 0 bases and 7 bases respectively, with 13 bases between them. The CDR3: CASSLGTARFGYTF. Written as DNA, the CDR3 is TGTGCCAGCAGCTTGGGGACGGCCCGTTTTGGCTACACCTTC.

This clonotype was seen a handful of times. CDR3 bases: TGTGCCAGCAGGGACAGGGGAGGGCAAGAGACCCAGTACTTC. Translation: CASRDRGGQETQYF. The chain carries TRBV7-2 and TRBJ2-5; 9 bases fit TRBD1. Trimming took 6 bases from V and 2 from J; bases not matched to a gene: 4. This CDR3 has 14 residues. Germline V gene data show CDR1 as SGHTA and CDR2 as FQGNSA.

This chain uses TRBV7-8 with TRBJ2-1, with 9 positions matching TRBD2. The germline CDR1 and CDR2 sequences are SGHVS and FQNEAQ. V trimming: 5 bases; J trimming: 6 bases; junction bases outside the gene matches: 8. The CDR3 has 15 amino acids. The CDR3: CASSIRGGRVNEQFF. The CDR3 nucleotides are TGTGCCAGCAGCATCCGGGGCGGGAGGGTCAATGAGCAGTTCTTC.

V is TRBV5-1 and J is TRBJ2-7, with 11 positions matching TRBD2. The CDR3 runs 17 residues. The germline V gene encodes CDR1 SGHRS and CDR2 YFSETQ. V lost 4 bases, J lost 0 bases, and 9 bases stayed unmatched. CDR3 DNA: TGCGCCAGCAGCGGCGGGACTAGCGGAAGAGACTCCTACGAGCAGTACTTC. This encodes CASSGGTSGRDSYEQYF.

J is TRBJ1-2 and V is TRBV12-3 or TRBV12-4; 8 nucleotides match TRBD1. The CDR3 loop spans 14 amino acids. V lost 5 bases to trimming and J lost 4 bases; unmatched junction nucleotides: 6. CDR3 in DNA: TGTGCCAGCAGTCATCAGGGGGCGGGCTATGGCTACACCTTC. Amino acid sequence: CASSHQGAGYGYTF.

This clonotype showed up just a few times. The J gene is TRBJ2-5, the V gene TRBV24-1, with 14 bases lining up with TRBD2. Germline CDR1 is KGHDR and CDR2 is SFDVKD. The V segment lost 6 bases and the J segment 1 base; nucleotides outside the gene matches: 3. CDR3 size: 16 residues. The CDR3 sequence is CATSRTSGGFQETQYF. Written as DNA, the CDR3 is TGTGCCACCAGTAGGACTAGCGGGGGGTTCCAAGAGACCCAGTACTTC.

The rearrangement links TRBV6-5 to TRBJ1-4, with TRBD1 matching 7 bases. The CDR3 consists of 14 residues. Germline CDR1 is MNHEY and CDR2 is SVGAGI. The V segment lost 4 bases and the J segment 4 bases; nucleotides outside the gene matches: 3. CDR3 region: CASSSGGYNEKLFF. Written as DNA, the CDR3 is TGTGCCAGCAGTTCAGGGGGATATAATGAAAAACTGTTTTTT.

V gene TRBV25-1 combines with J gene TRBJ2-3, with TRBD1 matching over 12 bases. The V segment lost 6 bases and the J segment 4 bases; nucleotides outside the gene matches: 5. The CDR3 totals 15 residues. The germline V gene encodes CDR1 MGHDK and CDR2 SYGVNS. The CDR3 sequence: CASSRDRGLSDTQYF. The CDR3 DNA reads as TGTGCCAGCAGCCGGGACAGGGGGCTCTCAGATACGCAGTATTTT.

This clonotype has only a few counts. The chain uses TRBV6-5 and TRBJ2-3; D may be TRBD1 (5 bases). The CDR3 is made up of 18 amino acids. CDR1 and CDR2 from the germline V gene are MNHEY and SVGAGI. V lost 2 bases and J 2 bases, leaving 20 bases between the germline ends. The CDR3 DNA is TGTGCCAGCAGTTACGGACATAAGAGTAGTCCAGCCACAGATACGCAGTATTTT. This gives the protein CASSYGHKSSPATDTQYF.

The table lists this clonotype with a few counts. V gene TRBV12-3 or TRBV12-4 combines with J gene TRBJ2-7; maybe TRBD1 (6 bases). The CDR3 is made up of 14 amino acids. V was clipped by 7 bases and J by 1 base, with 14 bases between them. The DNA of the CDR3 is TGTGCCAGCACACCGGGACACCAGTCCTACGAGCAGTACTTC. This translates into CASTPGHQSYEQYF.

The gene calls are TRBV6-1 and TRBJ1-2; D possibly corresponds to TRBD1 (5 bases). Trimming pared 6 bases from V and 8 bases from J, leaving 19 bases between. The CDR3 has 14 residues. Germline assignment: CDR1 MNHNS and CDR2 SASEGT. This CDR3 is CASSGDGKAGGYTF. The CDR3 DNA sequence: TGTGCCAGCAGCGGGGACGGGAAGGCCGGAGGCTACACCTTC.

The chain links TRBV6-5 to TRBJ2-7; the D gene is possibly TRBD1 (6 bases). V lost 4 bases, J lost 4 bases, and 14 bases lay in between. The CDR3 consists of 14 residues. Germline lookup yields CDR1 MNHEY and CDR2 SVGAGI. The CDR3: CASSSSSTGYEQYF. The DNA of the CDR3 is TGTGCCAGCAGTTCTAGTAGCACAGGGTACGAGCAGTACTTC.

The chain uses TRBV6-4 and TRBJ1-1; D not resolved. The CDR3 has 14 residues. V was shortened by 8 bases and J by 6 bases, with 19 bases between the two germline ends. Germline CDR1 reads MRHNA; CDR2 reads SNTAGT. This CDR3 reads CASVLGFRGPEAFF. CDR3 DNA: TGTGCCAGCGTTCTCGGCTTCCGAGGGCCTGAAGCTTTCTTT.

This clonotype was found a few times. The chain carries TRBV3-1 and TRBJ1-5; 8 bases are a match to TRBD1. CDR1 and CDR2 from the germline V gene are LGHDT and YNNKEL (reference sequence). J gave up 4 bases and V 3 bases, and 5 bases lay outside the gene matches. The CDR3 sequence is 15 residues long. CDR3 coding DNA: TGTGCCAGCAGCCAGGCAGACAGGGGAAATCAGCCCCAGCATTTT. Its translation: CASSQADRGNQPQHF.

The genes are TRBV15 and TRBJ2-5; D call uncertain. The CDR3 length is 13 residues. The V gene lost 4 bases and the J gene lost 5 bases, with 11 bases spanning the gap. In germline, CDR1 is LNHNV, CDR2 YYDKDF (reference sequence). CDR3 in DNA: TGTGCCACCAGCACGAAAGTAGGGGAGACCCAGTACTTC. It codes for CATSTKVGETQYF.

The chain has TRBV14 and TRBJ1-2; D uncertain. V lost 1 base and J lost 8, with 14 bases in between. This CDR3 comprises 14 residues. Germline lookup yields CDR1 SGHDN and CDR2 FVKESK. The CDR3 coding sequence is TGTGCCAGCAGCCAAGTCGGTGGATCTTGGGGCTACACCTTC. Translated, it gives CASSQVGGSWGYTF.

This clonotype has only a few counts. The chain recombines TRBV3-1 with TRBJ2-2; 7 bases fit TRBD1. With V trimmed by 2 bases and J by 5 bases, 5 bases remained unmatched. CDR3 length: 15 amino acids. CDR1 LGHDT and CDR2 YNNKEL come from the germline V gene (reference sequence). The chain's CDR3 is CASSQTGAETGELFF. The CDR3 DNA reads TGTGCCAGCAGCCAAACAGGGGCAGAGACCGGGGAGCTGTTTTTT.